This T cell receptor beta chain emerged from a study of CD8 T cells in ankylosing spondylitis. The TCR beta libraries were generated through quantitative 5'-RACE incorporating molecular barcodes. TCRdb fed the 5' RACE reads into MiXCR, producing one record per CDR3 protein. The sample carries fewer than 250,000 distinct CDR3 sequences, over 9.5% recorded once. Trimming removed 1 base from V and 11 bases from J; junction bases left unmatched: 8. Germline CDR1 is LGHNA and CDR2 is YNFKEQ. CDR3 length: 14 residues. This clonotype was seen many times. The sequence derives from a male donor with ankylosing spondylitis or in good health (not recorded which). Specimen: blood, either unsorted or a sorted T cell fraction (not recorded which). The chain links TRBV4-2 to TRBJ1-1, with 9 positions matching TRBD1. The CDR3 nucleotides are TGTGCCAGCAGCCAAGGCGGGATACAGGGGGCGGCTTTCTTT. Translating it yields CASSQGGIQGAAFF.